This TCR beta chain was sequenced for a study of shared clonotypes between healthy human individuals. Profiling relied on immunoSEQ multiplex PCR, and the TCRdb table lists in-frame clones only, not all of them. Of about 1.5 million clones in the sample, roughly 95% were seen once. Per germline, CDR1 MGHRA and CDR2 YSYEKL. Trimming left V 0 bases short and J 1 base short, with 13 bases between. The CDR3 has 17 residues. The source of this sequence is a man aged 25-45 years in good health. The chain links TRBV4-1 to TRBJ2-4; the D gene is possibly TRBD2 (5 bases). Sequenced sample: naive CD4+ T cells sorted from blood. As to subset: CD45RA+ positively selected. The CDR3 is CASSQDPPGKAKNIQYF. The CDR3 coding sequence is TGCGCCAGCAGCCAAGATCCCCCGGGGAAGGCCAAAAACATTCAGTACTTC.